The following is a T cell receptor (beta chain) sequence with its context. The antigen remains undetermined. The sample originates from a study of beta chain features in type 1 diabetes. The wider study: The study examined around 98,000,000 sorted cells across all samples.

The investigators reverse transcribed all of the isolated RNA, so they sequenced expressed TCRB transcripts. Libraries were prepared by immunoSEQ multiplex PCR; TCRdb keeps only in-frame clonotypes and omits some of them. The repertoire holds 60,000 to 75,000 clones, with 49% as singletons. Broader study findings: Among patients with Type 1 diabetes, TCRB CDR3s were moderately but significantly shorter in every one of the four CD4+ subsets.

The germline gives CDR1 SGHTA, CDR2 FQGNSA. This CDR3 has 13 residues. V was trimmed by 1 base and J by 14 bases, leaving 15 bases between them. Sequenced: central memory CD4+ T cells from blood. The clonotype was recovered from a man aged 30 to 45 with type 1 diabetes. The chain recombines TRBV7-2 with TRBJ2-1, with D perhaps TRBD2 (6 bases). CDR3 region: CASSLGGGELKFF. CDR3 bases: TGTGCCAGCAGCTTAGGTGGAGGGGAACTGAAGTTCTTC.